The TCR beta chain described here comes from a study of T cells after yellow fever vaccination. Study-wide context: SMART-Seq v4 Ultra Low Input prepared the low-cell-number fractions.

V shed 1 base, J shed 10 bases, and the junction held 7 bases outside the gene matches. Germline loops: CDR1 GTSNPN, CDR2 SVGIG (reference sequence). The CDR3 has 13 residues. For TCR, cDNA came from 5'RACE template switching, which added a universal primer site and UMIs. TCRdb reprocessed the 5' RACE reads via MiXCR and lists one record per CDR3 protein. The top ten clones hold about 14% of a sample with 550,000 to 750,000 distinct CDR3 sequences, approximately 13% of them seen once. The sequencing used PBMCs, collected on the day of the yellow fever booster vaccination. The TCR originated in a man aged 30 to 39 who received the YFV17D yellow fever vaccine. The rearrangement uses TRBV30 and TRBJ2-1, with 7 positions matching TRBD1. The DNA for the CDR3 is TGTGCCTGGAGTGACCTGCGAGGGGGCGAGCAGTTCTTC. Its translation: CAWSDLRGGEQFF.